The 15 T cell receptor beta chains reported below all come from one sample, sequenced in a study of CD8 T cells in ankylosing spondylitis. TCRdb ran MiXCR on the 5' RACE reads and lists one entry per CDR3 protein. The table records around 210,000 distinct CDR3 sequences, approximately 8.4% of them present only once. Sequencing used blood, either unsorted or a sorted T cell fraction (not recorded which). The origin of the receptors is a female donor with ankylosing spondylitis or in good health (not recorded which).

This clonotype was picked up many times. The chain has TRBV5-6 and TRBJ1-3; 7 positions agree with TRBD1. The germline V gene encodes CDR1 SGHDT and CDR2 YYEEEE. The CDR3 has 15 residues. Germline trimming cut 3 bases from V and 2 bases from J; bases unmatched to any gene: 5. CDR3 residues: CASSSSTGPGNTIYF. The CDR3 DNA is TGTGCCAGCAGCTCCTCGACAGGGCCTGGAAACACCATATATTTT. Based on the CDR3 plus reference TRBV5-6 and TRBJ1-3, the full variable domain is DAGVTQSPTHLIKTRGQQVTLRCSPKSGHDTVSWYQQALGQGPQFIFQYYEEEERQRGNFPDRFSGHQFPNYSSELNVNALLLGDSALYLCASSSSTGPGNTIYFGEGSWLTVV.

This clonotype was recorded many times. The chain joins TRBV12-3 or TRBV12-4 to TRBJ2-5; D is uncertain. This CDR3 comprises 13 residues. Between the trimmed V and J ends, which lost 7 bases and 2 bases, there was a span of 11 bases. CDR3 sequence (DNA): TGTGCCAGCACCGTGGTCGGTCAAGAGACCCAGTACTTC. It codes for CASTVVGQETQYF.

This clonotype was counted at least ten times. This sequence joins TRBV2 and TRBJ1-5, with 7 bases fitting TRBD1. This CDR3 comprises 15 residues. J lost 0 bases, V lost 6 bases, and 5 bases had no gene match. Germline-derived CDR1 and CDR2 are SNHLY and FYNNEI. CDR3 loop: CASRIQGHSNQPQHF. The DNA of the CDR3 is TGTGCCAGCAGGATACAGGGGCATAGCAATCAGCCCCAGCATTTT.

This clonotype was seen repeatedly, ten times or more. The chain recombines TRBV5-1 with TRBJ1-4; 10 bases match TRBD1. The germline V gene encodes CDR1 SGHRS and CDR2 YFSETQ. The CDR3 sequence is 15 residues long. With 0 bases clipped from V and 10 bases from J, the junction kept 6 bases outside the gene matches. The CDR3 loop is CASSLAGQGTGKLFF. The CDR3 DNA follows: TGCGCCAGCAGCTTGGCGGGACAGGGGACTGGAAAACTGTTTTTT.

This clonotype came up many times. The V call is TRBV5-1, the J call TRBJ1-2, with a possible D match to TRBD1 (5 bases). Trimming took off 0 bases at V and 7 bases at J, with 13 bases between the two ends. CDR1 SGHRS and CDR2 YFSETQ come from the germline V gene. This CDR3 has 14 amino acids. CDR3 in amino acids: CASSLAGALRGYTF. CDR3 in DNA: TGCGCCAGCAGCTTGGCCGGGGCGTTGCGTGGCTACACCTTC.

This clonotype was detected many times. V is TRBV29-1 and J is TRBJ2-1; D is unclear. Trimming took 6 bases from V and 8 from J, leaving 17 bases between them. Germline loops: CDR1 SQVTM, CDR2 ANQGSEA. There are 13 residues in the CDR3. CDR3 bases: TGCAGCGTGGCCACTATGGGTGTAGATGAGCAGTTCTTC. Amino acid sequence: CSVATMGVDEQFF.

This clonotype has more than one count but fewer than ten. The V and J genes are TRBV20-1 and TRBJ2-2; perhaps TRBD2 as D (5 bases). Germline assignment: CDR1 DFQATT and CDR2 SNEGSKA (reference sequence). This CDR3 is built from 12 residues. The V end lost 6 bases, the J end lost 5 bases, and 10 bases lay between the germline ends. The CDR3, as DNA: TGCAGTGCCCCAAGGACTACCGGGGAGCTGTTTTTT. Translation: CSAPRTTGELFF.

At least ten counts were recorded for this clonotype. The chain has TRBV15 and TRBJ1-1, with D possibly TRBD1 on 6 matching bases. The CDR3 contains 14 residues. Between the trimmed V and J ends, which lost 5 bases and 4 bases, there was a span of 14 bases. The germline V gene encodes CDR1 LNHNV and CDR2 YYDKDF (reference sequence). This CDR3 is CATSSGGAFTEAFF. CDR3 nucleotide sequence: TGTGCCACCAGCTCCGGGGGGGCATTCACTGAAGCTTTCTTT. The complete variable domain, with remaining parts taken from reference TRBV15 and TRBJ1-1, reads DAMVIQNPRYQVTQFGKPVTLSCSQTLNHNVMYWYQQKSSQAPKLLFHYYDKDFNNEADTPDNFQSRRPNTSFCFLDIRSPGLGDTAMYLCATSSGGAFTEAFFGQGTRLTVV.

The table lists this clonotype with many counts. V and J are TRBV20-1 and TRBJ1-5; D might be TRBD1 (6 bases). Trimming left V 8 bases short and J 5 bases short, with 13 bases between. The CDR3 is 12 residues long. Germline V CDR1 and CDR2: DFQATT, SNEGSKA (reference sequence). For the CDR3, the DNA is TGCAGTCCAGACTGGGGGCATCAGCCCCAGCATTTT. It codes for CSPDWGHQPQHF.

This clonotype was seen a few times. V and J are TRBV10-3 and TRBJ2-1; no firm D call. Trimming took off 6 bases at V and 6 bases at J, with 18 bases between the two ends. Germline values: CDR1 ENHRY, CDR2 SYGVKD. The CDR3 runs 15 residues. DNA for the CDR3: TGTGCCATCAGGACGGGCGTTTTGACGGGCAATGAGCAGTTCTTC. This translates into CAIRTGVLTGNEQFF.

This clonotype was seen at least ten times. V gene TRBV20-1 combines with J gene TRBJ2-7; the D gene is possibly TRBD1 (6 bases). The CDR3 runs to 15 residues. From germline, CDR1 is DFQATT and CDR2 SNEGSKA (reference sequence). V was shortened by 2 bases and J by 3 bases, with 17 bases between the two germline ends. CDR3 sequence (DNA): TGCAGTGCTAGACTCTTATCCGGGACATACTACGAGCAGTACTTC. Translated, it gives CSARLLSGTYYEQYF.

The chain combines TRBV7-2 with TRBJ2-2; D ambiguous. This CDR3 is 14 amino acids long. CDR1 and CDR2 (germline): SGHTA, FQGNSA. V lost 5 bases and J 2 bases, leaving 9 bases between the germline ends. The CDR3 region has the DNA TGTGCCAGCAGCGTTCGACCCAACACCGGGGAGCTGTTTTTT. It yields the protein CASSVRPNTGELFF.

This clonotype was detected only a few times. The chain carries TRBV7-2 and TRBJ2-5, with 10 bases that match TRBD1. Germline assignment: CDR1 SGHTA and CDR2 FQGNSA. The CDR3 contains 15 residues. V was clipped by 1 base and J by 7 bases; unmatched bases: 6. CDR3 nucleotides: TGTGCCAGCAGCTTAGTTCCGGGACAGGGGAGGACCCAGTACTTC. Translation gives CASSLVPGQGRTQYF.

This clonotype was detected many times. This sequence joins TRBV14 and TRBJ2-1; 7 bases fit TRBD2. In germline, CDR1 is SGHDN, CDR2 FVKESK. The junction had 12 bases not matched to a gene; V was cut back by 4 bases and J by 3 bases. The CDR3 has 17 amino acids. CDR3 protein: CASSRLGLRTSYNEQFF. As DNA, the CDR3 is TGTGCCAGCAGCCGCCTCGGACTCAGGACTAGCTACAATGAGCAGTTCTTC.

This clonotype was counted many times. The V call is TRBV7-8, the J call TRBJ2-2; 11 bases are shared with TRBD1. Looked up from germline, CDR1 is SGHVS and CDR2 is FQNEAQ. CDR3 length: 16 amino acids. V was clipped by 7 bases and J by 6 bases; unmatched bases: 10. The CDR3 nucleotides read TGTGCCAGCACCCTGTTCGGACAGGGGGCCTCCGGGGAGCTGTTTTTT. This codes for CASTLFGQGASGELFF.